The table lists the clone carrying this T cell receptor (beta chain) with many counts. Its antigen is as yet unknown. Researchers amplified the TCR beta CDR3 regions from RNA transcripts. TCR CDR3 underwent first-round RT-PCR with the HTBI primer set. Each CDR3 protein gets one entry after TCRdb re-called the multiplex PCR reads with MiXCR. The sample shows over 550,000 distinct CDR3 sequences, roughly 17% of them seen only once. When ophthalmopathy did not progress within 18 months, Graves' hyperthyroidism was considered stable. This entry is derived from a study of T cells in Graves' hyperthyroidism and ophthalmopathy. Points from the study as a whole: Ophthalmopathy was model-predicted a median about six months pre-onset. Most clonotypes expanded in thyroid above 0.001 were likewise present in blood.

The CDR3 totals 13 residues. The V end lost 3 bases, the J end lost 5 bases, and 7 bases lay between the germline ends. Looked up from germline, CDR1 is MNHEY and CDR2 is SMNVEV (reference sequence). The sequenced sample was blood. The rearrangement links TRBV27 to TRBJ2-2; D is undetermined. The sequence derives from a woman aged 18-29 years with Graves' hyperthyroidism. The CDR3 is CASSFPSTGELFF. The CDR3, as DNA: TGTGCCAGCAGTTTCCCGTCTACCGGGGAGCTGTTTTTT.